The 19 T cell receptor beta chains given below trace back to one sample, sequenced in a study of T cell responses to AZD1222 COVID-19 vaccine (dated by TCRdb to the early 2020s). The protocol used for the library was the immunoSEQ multiplex PCR assay. TCRdb mirrors the immuneACCESS table, restricted to in-frame sequences. Some clones are absent from its copies; in checked studies, under half trace to an unresolved V gene, and the reason for the others is unknown. Present in this sample are about 92,000 clones, around 86% of which were seen just once. Jointly, the top ten make up approximately 10% of the sample. What the time point label conveys for this sample: baseline before first vaccination. Sequenced here: peripheral blood, sampled on day 0 of AZD1222 vaccination. Every receptor here comes from an adult in good health.

The chain combines TRBV2 with TRBJ2-7; perhaps TRBD1 as D (5 bases). The CDR3 runs to 12 residues. Germline CDR1 reads SNHLY; CDR2 reads FYNNEI. V dropped 6 bases and J dropped 7 bases, with 13 bases sitting between them. The CDR3 reads CASRLTVGEQYF. The CDR3 DNA reads as TGTGCCAGCAGATTGACAGTGGGTGAGCAGTACTTC.

This clone came up a few times. The chain couples TRBV18 to TRBJ2-7, with TRBD1 matching over 8 bases. The germline gives CDR1 KGHSH, CDR2 LQKENI. This CDR3 has 15 residues. Trimming took 5 bases from V and 0 from J; bases not matched to a gene: 6. Here the CDR3 reads CASSATDRASYEQYF. In nucleotides, the CDR3 is TGTGCCAGCTCAGCCACGGACAGGGCCTCCTACGAGCAGTACTTC.

CDR3 nucleotide sequence: TGTGCCAGCAGCTTACCGACTGACAGGGGAGGAGGCTACACCTTC. Its translation is CASSLPTDRGGGYTF. The chain recombines TRBV7-8 with TRBJ1-2; the match to TRBD1 covers 8 bases. The CDR3 length is 15 residues. With 2 bases clipped from V and 8 bases from J, the junction kept 10 bases outside the gene matches. The germline gives CDR1 SGHVS, CDR2 FQNEAQ.

V is TRBV30 and J is TRBJ1-1; D may be TRBD1 (5 bases). V was pared by 3 bases and J by 7 bases, with 9 bases between. Looked up from germline, CDR1 is GTSNPN and CDR2 is SVGIG (reference sequence). CDR3 length: 11 residues. CDR3 protein: CAWRMTDEAFF. CDR3 DNA sequence: TGTGCCTGGAGGATGACAGATGAAGCTTTCTTT.

V and J are TRBV5-8 and TRBJ2-7; D not certain. Looked up from germline, CDR1 is SGHTS and CDR2 is YDEGEE. V lost 0 bases and J 7 bases, leaving 8 bases between the germline ends. The CDR3 totals 12 residues. The CDR3 here is CASSLAWDEQYF. DNA of the CDR3: TGTGCCAGCAGCTTGGCCTGGGATGAGCAGTACTTC.

CDR3 in amino acids: CTSSSFIGAFF. In nucleotides, the CDR3 is TGCACCAGCAGCTCGTTCATAGGAGCTTTCTTT. The chain couples TRBV1 to TRBJ1-1. TRBV1 is deemed a pseudogene. CDR3 length: 11 amino acids.

This chain joins TRBV9 and TRBJ2-7; 9 nucleotides line up with TRBD2. The CDR3 consists of 14 residues. V gave up 4 bases and J gave up 3 bases; unmatched junction bases: 5. Germline V gives CDR1 SGDLS, CDR2 YYNGEE. The DNA of the CDR3 is TGTGCCAGCAGCCTCGCGGGGGGGAACTACGAGCAGTACTTC. Protein product: CASSLAGGNYEQYF.

This chain connects TRBV29-1 to TRBJ2-2, with D tentatively TRBD1 or TRBD2 (5 bases each). CDR3 length: 14 residues. V was clipped by 7 bases and J by 0 bases, with 12 bases between them. Germline CDR1 is SQVTM and CDR2 is ANQGSEA. CDR3 DNA: TGCAGCGCCTGGGGGACCGCGAACACCGGGGAGCTGTTTTTT. Its protein is CSAWGTANTGELFF.

The chain is built from TRBV6-1 and TRBJ2-2; 9 nucleotides line up with TRBD2. Looked up from germline, CDR1 is MNHNS and CDR2 is SASEGT. CDR3 length: 15 amino acids. V lost 2 bases and J lost 8; bases outside the gene matches: 6. The CDR3 DNA follows: TGTGCCAGCAGTGAAAGGCGGGAGGGCCGTGGGGAGCTGTTTTTT. It is translated as CASSERREGRGELFF.

In this sample, this clone turned up once. The chain uses TRBV6-5 and TRBJ1-6; D unresolved. This CDR3 has 14 residues. V was clipped by 6 bases and J by 5 bases, with 11 bases between them. The germline gives CDR1 MNHEY, CDR2 SVGAGI. The CDR3 is CASRSRVDNSPLHF. The CDR3 bases are TGTGCCAGCAGGTCCCGGGTAGATAATTCACCCCTCCACTTT.

J is TRBJ1-1 and V is TRBV5-1; 7 positions match TRBD1. The CDR3 has 13 residues. The germline CDR1 and CDR2 sequences are SGHRS and YFSETQ. The J segment lost 4 bases and the V segment lost 1 base, leaving 1 base of the junction unmatched. CDR3 sequence: CASSLRQGTEAFF. The CDR3, as DNA: TGCGCCAGCAGCTTGAGACAGGGCACTGAAGCTTTCTTT.

The J gene is TRBJ2-1, the V gene TRBV7-2; D might be TRBD1 or TRBD2, each matching 5 bases. The CDR3 has 15 amino acids. The V and J ends lost 5 bases and 7 bases respectively, with 18 bases between them. CDR1 is SGHTA and CDR2 is FQGNSA in the germline V gene. CDR3 nucleotides: TGTGCCAGCAGCCGCATGAGGGGTAGTGGGAATGAGCAGTTCTTC. It codes for CASSRMRGSGNEQFF.

Written as DNA, the CDR3 is TGTGCCAGCAGCTTGACAGCTAACACTGAAGCTTTCTTT. It is translated as CASSLTANTEAFF. The gene calls are TRBV6-5 and TRBJ1-1; tentatively, D is TRBD1 (5 bases). In germline, CDR1 is MNHEY, CDR2 SVGAGI. The length of the CDR3 is 13 residues. V was pared by 6 bases and J by 2 bases, with 10 bases between.

The rearrangement uses TRBV19 and TRBJ2-2; a possible D gene is TRBD2 (6 bases). Trimming stripped 3 bases from V and 3 bases from J, with 8 bases between. CDR3 length equals 14 residues. The germline gives CDR1 LNHDA, CDR2 SQIVND (reference sequence). For the CDR3, the DNA is TGTGCCAGTAGTATTTCGGGGGACACCGGGGAGCTGTTTTTT. It codes for CASSISGDTGELFF. The entire variable domain, with the rest obtained from reference TRBV19 and TRBJ2-2, is as follows: DGGITQSPKYLFRKEGQNVTLSCEQNLNHDAMYWYRQDPGQGLRLIYYSQIVNDFQKGDIAEGYSVSREKKESFPLTVTSAQKNPTAFYLCASSISGDTGELFFGEGSRLTVL.

This clone was detected a few times. The rearrangement links TRBV6-4 to TRBJ2-2; no clear D gene. Germline V CDR1 and CDR2: MRHNA, SNTAGT. Trimming took 0 bases from V and 3 from J, leaving 2 bases between them. This CDR3 has 13 amino acids. CDR3 in amino acids: CASSDSDTGELFF. CDR3 nucleotides: TGTGCCAGCAGTGACTCTGACACCGGGGAGCTGTTTTTT.

The rearrangement uses TRBV7-9 and TRBJ1-4; D gene ambiguous. The CDR3 runs to 14 residues. Looked up from germline, CDR1 is SEHNR and CDR2 is FQNEAQ (reference sequence). Deletions cut 0 bases from V and 8 bases from J, with 10 bases between. The CDR3 nucleotides read TGTGCCAGCAGCTTAGCGTCGGCAGGAGAAAAACTGTTTTTT. It translates to CASSLASAGEKLFF.

The chain has TRBV5-1 and TRBJ2-5; no clear D. Germline CDR1 is SGHRS and CDR2 is YFSETQ. The CDR3 totals 13 residues. The ends were cut back, 6 bases at V and 1 base at J, with 10 bases in the middle. The CDR3 spells CASTTEAQETQYF. In DNA form, the CDR3 reads TGCGCCAGCACCACAGAGGCCCAAGAGACCCAGTACTTC.

J is TRBJ1-1 and V is TRBV7-9; unclear D gene. Trimming shortened V by 1 base and J by 1 base, and 4 bases separated the two germline ends. This CDR3 contains 13 residues. The germline V gene encodes CDR1 SEHNR and CDR2 FQNEAQ (reference sequence). The CDR3 DNA reads as TGTGCCAGCAGCTTAGGGGAGAACACTGAAGCTTTCTTT. It encodes CASSLGENTEAFF.

The genes are TRBV6-2 or TRBV6-3 and TRBJ2-1; no definite D call. Trimming shortened V by 4 bases and J by 7 bases, and 5 bases separated the two germline ends. Germline CDR1 is MNHEY and CDR2 is SVGEGT. CDR3 size: 11 residues. CDR3 amino acids: CASSLINEQFF. CDR3 coding DNA: TGTGCCAGCAGTTTGATTAATGAGCAGTTCTTC.